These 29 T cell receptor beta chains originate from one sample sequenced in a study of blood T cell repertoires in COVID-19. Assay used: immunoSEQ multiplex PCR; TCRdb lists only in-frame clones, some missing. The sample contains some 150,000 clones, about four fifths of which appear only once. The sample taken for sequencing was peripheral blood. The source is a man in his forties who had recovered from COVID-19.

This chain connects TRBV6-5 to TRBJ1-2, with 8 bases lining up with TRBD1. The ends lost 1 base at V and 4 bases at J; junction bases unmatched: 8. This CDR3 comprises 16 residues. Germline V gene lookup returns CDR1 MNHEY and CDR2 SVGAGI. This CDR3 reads CASSYFQGARVYGYTF. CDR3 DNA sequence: TGTGCCAGCAGTTACTTTCAGGGGGCGCGTGTCTATGGCTACACCTTC.

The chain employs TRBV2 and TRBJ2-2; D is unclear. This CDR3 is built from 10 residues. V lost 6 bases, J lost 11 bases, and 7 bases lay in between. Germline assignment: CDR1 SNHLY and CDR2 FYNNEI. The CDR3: CASRQLELFF. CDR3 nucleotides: TGTGCCAGCAGACAGCTCGAGCTGTTTTTT.

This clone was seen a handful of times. The CDR3: CASRRGGDGELFF. For the CDR3, the DNA is TGTGCCAGCAGGAGAGGAGGGGACGGGGAGCTGTTTTTT. This sequence joins TRBV7-2 and TRBJ2-2, with a weak D call TRBD2 (6 bases). V lost 6 bases and J lost 7, with 12 bases in between. CDR1 and CDR2 from the germline V gene are SGHTA and FQGNSA. CDR3 size: 13 residues.

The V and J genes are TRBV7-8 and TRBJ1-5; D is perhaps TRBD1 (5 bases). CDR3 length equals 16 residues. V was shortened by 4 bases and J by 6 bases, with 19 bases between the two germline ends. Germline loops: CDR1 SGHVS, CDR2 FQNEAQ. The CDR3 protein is CASSWGDSPDAQPQHF. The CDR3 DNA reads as TGTGCCAGCAGCTGGGGGGACTCACCGGACGCTCAGCCCCAGCATTTT. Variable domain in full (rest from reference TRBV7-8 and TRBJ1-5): GAGVSQSPRYKVAKRGQDVALRCDPISGHVSLFWYQQALGQGPEFLTYFQNEAQLDKSGLPSDRFFAERPEGSVSTLKIQRTQQEDSAVYLCASSWGDSPDAQPQHFGDGTRLSIL.

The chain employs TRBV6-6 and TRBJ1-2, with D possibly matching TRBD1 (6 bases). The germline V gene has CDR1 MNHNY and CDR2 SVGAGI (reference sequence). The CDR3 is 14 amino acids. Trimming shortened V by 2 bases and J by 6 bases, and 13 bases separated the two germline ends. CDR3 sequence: CASSYGGSTDGYTF. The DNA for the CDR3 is TGTGCCAGCAGTTACGGGGGCAGTACCGATGGCTACACCTTC.

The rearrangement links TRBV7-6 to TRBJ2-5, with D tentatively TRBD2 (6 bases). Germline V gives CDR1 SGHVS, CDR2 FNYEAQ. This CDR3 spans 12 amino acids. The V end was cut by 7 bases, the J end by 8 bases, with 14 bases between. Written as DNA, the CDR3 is TGTGCCAGCACTCAAATGGGAGGTACCCAGTACTTC. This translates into CASTQMGGTQYF.

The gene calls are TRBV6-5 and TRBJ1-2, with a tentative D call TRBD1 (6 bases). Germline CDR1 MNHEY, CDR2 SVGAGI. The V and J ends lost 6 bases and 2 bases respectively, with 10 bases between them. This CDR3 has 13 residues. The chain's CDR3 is CASSGTLNYGYTF. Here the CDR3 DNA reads TGTGCCAGCAGCGGGACACTCAACTATGGCTACACCTTC.

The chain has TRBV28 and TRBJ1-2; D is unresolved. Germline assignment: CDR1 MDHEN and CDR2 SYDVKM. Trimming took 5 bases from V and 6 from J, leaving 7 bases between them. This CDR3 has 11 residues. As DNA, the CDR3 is TGTGCCAGCAGTGCTTACAATGGCTACACCTTC. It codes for CASSAYNGYTF.

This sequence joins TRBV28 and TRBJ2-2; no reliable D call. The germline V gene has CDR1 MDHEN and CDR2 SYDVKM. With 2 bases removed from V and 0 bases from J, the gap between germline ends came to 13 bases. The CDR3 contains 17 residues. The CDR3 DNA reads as TGTGCCAGCAGTTTACGCGGCTCACTGACGAACACCGGGGAGCTGTTTTTT. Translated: CASSLRGSLTNTGELFF.

CDR3 DNA: TGTGCCAGCAGCTTGATTCCGGGACCTGGGGGCGAGACCCAGTACTTC. As protein: CASSLIPGPGGETQYF. J is TRBJ2-5 and V is TRBV7-2, with D possibly TRBD1 on 6 matching bases. V was pared by 3 bases and J by 5 bases, with 19 bases between. Germline CDR1 is SGHTA and CDR2 is FQGNSA. The CDR3 covers 16 residues. The full variable domain, with the rest looked up from reference TRBV7-2 and TRBJ2-5, is GAGVSQSPSNKVTEKGKDVELRCDPISGHTALYWYRQSLGQGLEFLIYFQGNSAPDKSGLPSDRFSAERTGGSVSTLTIQRTQQEDSAVYLCASSLIPGPGGETQYFGPGTRLLVL.

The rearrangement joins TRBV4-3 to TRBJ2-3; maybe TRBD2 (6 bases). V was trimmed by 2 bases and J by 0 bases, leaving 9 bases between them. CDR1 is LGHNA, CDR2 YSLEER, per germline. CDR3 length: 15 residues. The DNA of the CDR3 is TGCGCCAGCAGCCAAACGGGAGCGAGCACAGATACGCAGTATTTT. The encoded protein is CASSQTGASTDTQYF.

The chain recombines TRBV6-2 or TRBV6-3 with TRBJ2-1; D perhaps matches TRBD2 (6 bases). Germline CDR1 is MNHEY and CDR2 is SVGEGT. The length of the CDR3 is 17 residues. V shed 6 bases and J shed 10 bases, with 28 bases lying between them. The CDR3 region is CASSTTRTMGPIGEQFF. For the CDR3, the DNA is TGTGCCAGCAGCACCACGAGGACTATGGGGCCCATAGGGGAGCAGTTCTTC.

In nucleotides, the CDR3 is TGTGCCAGCAGTTACCAAGCGGGGGAGCGCACAGATACGCAGTATTTT. This codes for CASSYQAGERTDTQYF. The gene calls are TRBV6-2 or TRBV6-3 and TRBJ2-3, with TRBD2 matching over 8 bases. There are 16 residues in the CDR3. Germline CDR1 is MNHEY and CDR2 is SVGEGT. The trim removed 2 bases at V and 1 base at J, leaving 5 bases unmatched.

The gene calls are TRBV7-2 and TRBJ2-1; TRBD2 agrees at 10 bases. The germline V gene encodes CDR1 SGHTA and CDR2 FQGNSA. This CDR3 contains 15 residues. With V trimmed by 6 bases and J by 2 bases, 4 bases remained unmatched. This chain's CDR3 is CASSSSGGAYNEQFF. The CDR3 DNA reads TGTGCCAGCAGTTCCAGCGGGGGGGCCTACAATGAGCAGTTCTTC.

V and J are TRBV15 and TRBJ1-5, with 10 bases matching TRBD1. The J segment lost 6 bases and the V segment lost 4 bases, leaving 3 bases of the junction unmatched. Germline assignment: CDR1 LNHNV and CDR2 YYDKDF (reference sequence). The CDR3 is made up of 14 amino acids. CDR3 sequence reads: CATSTGTGVQPQHF. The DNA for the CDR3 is TGTGCCACCAGCACCGGGACAGGGGTTCAGCCCCAGCATTTT.

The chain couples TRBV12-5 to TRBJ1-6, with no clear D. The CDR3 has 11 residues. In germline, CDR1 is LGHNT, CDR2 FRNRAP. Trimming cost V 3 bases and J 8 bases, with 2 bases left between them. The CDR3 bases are TGTGCTAGTGGTTTCGATTCACCCCTCCACTTT. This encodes CASGFDSPLHF.

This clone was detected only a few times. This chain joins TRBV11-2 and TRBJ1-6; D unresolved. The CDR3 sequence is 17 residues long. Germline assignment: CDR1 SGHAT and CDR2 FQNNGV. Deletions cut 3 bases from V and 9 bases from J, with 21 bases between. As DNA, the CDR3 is TGTGCCAGCAGCTTTGGGCAGCTTGGGCCATTTGGTTCACCCCTCCACTTT. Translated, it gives CASSFGQLGPFGSPLHF.

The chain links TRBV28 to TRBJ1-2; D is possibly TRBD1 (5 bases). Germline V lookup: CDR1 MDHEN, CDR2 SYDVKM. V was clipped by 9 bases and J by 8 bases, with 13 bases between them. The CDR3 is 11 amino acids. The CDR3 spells CASSGGDGYTF. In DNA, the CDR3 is TGTGCCAGTTCGGGGGGGGACGGCTACACCTTC.

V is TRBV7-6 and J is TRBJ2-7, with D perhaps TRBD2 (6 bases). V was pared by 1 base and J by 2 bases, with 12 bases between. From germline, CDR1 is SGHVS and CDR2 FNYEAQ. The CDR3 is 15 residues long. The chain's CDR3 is CASSLEQEGPYEQYF. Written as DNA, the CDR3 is TGTGCCAGCAGCTTAGAGCAGGAGGGCCCCTACGAGCAGTACTTC.

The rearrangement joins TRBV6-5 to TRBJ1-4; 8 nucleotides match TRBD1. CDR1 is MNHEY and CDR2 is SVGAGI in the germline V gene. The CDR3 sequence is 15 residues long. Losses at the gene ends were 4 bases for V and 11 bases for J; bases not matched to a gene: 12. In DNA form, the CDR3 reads TGTGCCAGCAGTTTCAGTAACAGGGGGAGGGAGAAACTGTTTTTT. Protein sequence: CASSFSNRGREKLFF.

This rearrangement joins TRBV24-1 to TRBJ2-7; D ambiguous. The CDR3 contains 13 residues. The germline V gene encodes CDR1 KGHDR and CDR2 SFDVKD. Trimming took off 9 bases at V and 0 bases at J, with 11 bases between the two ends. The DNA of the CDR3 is TGTGCCACCCTCAACAGTCGCTCCTACGAGCAGTACTTC. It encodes CATLNSRSYEQYF.

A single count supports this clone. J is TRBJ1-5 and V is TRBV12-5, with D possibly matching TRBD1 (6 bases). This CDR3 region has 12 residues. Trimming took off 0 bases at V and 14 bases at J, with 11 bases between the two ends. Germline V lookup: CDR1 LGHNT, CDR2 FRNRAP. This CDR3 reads CASGLVQGREHF. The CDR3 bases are TGTGCTAGTGGTTTGGTACAGGGAAGAGAGCATTTT.

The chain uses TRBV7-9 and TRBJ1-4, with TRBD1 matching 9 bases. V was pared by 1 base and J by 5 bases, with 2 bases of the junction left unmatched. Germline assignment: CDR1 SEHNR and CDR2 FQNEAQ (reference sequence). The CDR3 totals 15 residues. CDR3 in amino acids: CASSLEQGANEKLFF. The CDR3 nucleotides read TGTGCCAGCAGCTTAGAACAGGGGGCAAATGAAAAACTGTTTTTT.

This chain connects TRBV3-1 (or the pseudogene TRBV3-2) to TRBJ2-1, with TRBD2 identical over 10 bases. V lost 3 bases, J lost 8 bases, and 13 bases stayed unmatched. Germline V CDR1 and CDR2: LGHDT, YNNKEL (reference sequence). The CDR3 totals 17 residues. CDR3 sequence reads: CASSHGPSGSKGDEQFF. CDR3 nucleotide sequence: TGTGCCAGCAGCCATGGCCCTAGCGGGAGTAAAGGCGATGAGCAGTTCTTC.

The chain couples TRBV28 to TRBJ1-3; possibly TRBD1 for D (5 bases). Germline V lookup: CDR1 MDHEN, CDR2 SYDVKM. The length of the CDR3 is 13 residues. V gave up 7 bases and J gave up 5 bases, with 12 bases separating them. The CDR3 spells CASTWGRRNTIYF. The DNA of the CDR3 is TGTGCCAGCACTTGGGGCAGAAGAAACACCATATATTTT. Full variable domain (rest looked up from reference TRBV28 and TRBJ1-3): DVKVTQSSRYLVKRTGEKVFLECVQDMDHENMFWYRQDPGLGLRLIYFSYDVKMKEKGDIPEGYSVSREKKERFSLILESASTNQTSMYLCASTWGRRNTIYFGEGSWLTVV.

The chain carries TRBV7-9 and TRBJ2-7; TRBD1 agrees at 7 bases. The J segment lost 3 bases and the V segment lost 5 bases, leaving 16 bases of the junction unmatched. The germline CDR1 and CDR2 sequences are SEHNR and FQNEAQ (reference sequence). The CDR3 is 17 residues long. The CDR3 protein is CASSLSETGLLHYEQYF. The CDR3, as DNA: TGTGCCAGCAGCCTTTCGGAGACAGGGCTCCTCCACTACGAGCAGTACTTC.

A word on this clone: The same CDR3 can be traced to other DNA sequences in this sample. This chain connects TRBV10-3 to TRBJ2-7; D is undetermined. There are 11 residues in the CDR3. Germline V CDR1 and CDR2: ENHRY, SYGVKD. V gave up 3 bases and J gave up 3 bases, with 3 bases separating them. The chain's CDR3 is CAISDSYEQYF. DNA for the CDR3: TGTGCCATCAGTGACAGCTACGAGCAGTACTTC.

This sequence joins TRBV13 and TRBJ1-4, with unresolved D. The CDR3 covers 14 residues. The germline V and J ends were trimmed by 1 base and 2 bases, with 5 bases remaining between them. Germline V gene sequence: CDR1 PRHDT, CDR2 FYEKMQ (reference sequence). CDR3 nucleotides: TGTGCCAGCAGCTTAGCGGGGACTAATGAAAAACTGTTTTTT. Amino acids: CASSLAGTNEKLFF.

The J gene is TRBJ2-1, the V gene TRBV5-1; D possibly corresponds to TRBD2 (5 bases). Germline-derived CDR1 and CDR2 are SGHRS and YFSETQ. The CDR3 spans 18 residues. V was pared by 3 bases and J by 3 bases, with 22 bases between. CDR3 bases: TGCGCCAGCAGCTCCAGAGGAATCCCGGACTCACTCTACAATGAGCAGTTCTTC. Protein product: CASSSRGIPDSLYNEQFF.